This TCR beta chain was captured in a study of blood T cell repertoires in COVID-19. As for the study in general: The study drew acute and convalescent COVID-19 samples from the United States, Italy and Spain. In each case, the material was cDNA or gDNA derived from T cells, B-cell-depleted T cells, or PBMCs.

Measured with immunoSEQ multiplex PCR; TCRdb has only the in-frame clones, and not every one. The sample includes approximately 210,000 clones, around 82% seen only once; the top ten take roughly 17%. This clone appeared once. The ends were cut back, 2 bases at V and 1 base at J, with 6 bases in the middle. CDR3 length equals 14 residues. Germline V gene sequence: CDR1 SGHTA, CDR2 FQGNSA. Those who participated ranged in age from about 18 to 89 years and resided in about two dozen US areas. Cohort assignment relied on participant-reported clinical history. The material sequenced was PBMCs or T cells enriched from blood (not recorded which). This receptor was identified in a woman aged 45-59 years with acute COVID-19. J is TRBJ1-3 and V is TRBV7-2, with no clear D. The CDR3 region is CASSLLHSGNTIYF. The CDR3 DNA follows: TGTGCCAGCAGCTTATTACATTCTGGAAACACCATATATTTT.